Each of the 3 T cell receptor beta chains below was sequenced from the same sample in a study of blood T cell repertoires in COVID-19 (dated by TCRdb to about 2020). To prepare the library, the immunoSEQ multiplex PCR assay was applied. TCRdb holds this immuneACCESS table with in-frame rearrangements only. Some clones are missing; in checked studies, unresolved V genes explain under half, and the rest has no known cause. This sample is represented by 150,000 to 200,000 clones; about four fifths of them were singletons. The ten largest clonotypes hold around 10% of the sample. The specimen was peripheral blood. These TCRs come from a woman aged 40 to 50 with COVID-19, enrolled during active disease.

This sequence joins TRBV7-6 and TRBJ2-2, with 8 bases matching TRBD2. There are 19 residues in the CDR3. V was pared by 2 bases and J by 5 bases, with 16 bases of the junction left unmatched. From germline, CDR1 is SGHVS and CDR2 FNYEAQ. The CDR3 is CASSLTPGLDSPKTGELFF. CDR3 nucleotides: TGTGCCAGCAGCTTAACCCCGGGACTAGATTCCCCCAAGACCGGGGAGCTGTTTTTT.

The rearrangement joins TRBV11-2 to TRBJ1-2, with D unclear. The germline gives CDR1 SGHAT, CDR2 FQNNGV. The ends were cut back, 5 bases at V and 4 bases at J, with 14 bases in the middle. The CDR3 contains 14 residues. In DNA, the CDR3 is TGTGCCAGCAGCCTTCACAACACGGGCTATGGCTACACCTTC. Amino acids: CASSLHNTGYGYTF.

The CDR3 DNA sequence: TGTGCCAGCAGTTACGGGACAGGACGAGAAGGCTACACCTTC. Translated: CASSYGTGREGYTF. The chain links TRBV6-2 or TRBV6-3 to TRBJ1-2; 8 nucleotides agree with TRBD1. The germline gives CDR1 MNHEY, CDR2 SVGEGT. V was clipped by 2 bases and J by 8 bases; unmatched bases: 7. The CDR3 contains 14 residues.